This is a list of T cell receptor beta chains from one sample in a study of blood T cell repertoires in COVID-19. Here immunoSEQ multiplex PCR was the method, and the copy in TCRdb shows in-frame clones only, minus some. The profile shows just over 25,000 clones, 70% to 90% of them singletons. Material for sequencing was peripheral blood. These receptors all come from a man aged 70-80 years with acute or convalescent COVID-19. The CDR3 runs from the conserved cysteine through the conserved F or W. A D gene is named only where the DNA matches it firmly. Size is omitted from some rows. Given values are once, few, many or a class for expanded clones.

v_gene,d_gene,abundance,j_gene,CDR3aa,CDR3nt
TRBV29-1,.,few,TRBJ2-3,CSVEADTDTQYF,TGCAGCGTTGAGGCAGACACAGATACGCAGTATTTT
TRBV6-6,.,medium-sized,TRBJ1-5,CASILQGGGNQPQHF,TGTGCCAGCATTCTCCAGGGAGGGGGCAATCAGCCCCAGCATTTT
TRBV6-5,TRBD1,.,TRBJ2-5,CASSLTGGNQETQYF,TGTGCCAGCAGCCTGACAGGGGGCAATCAAGAGACCCAGTACTTC
TRBV28,.,.,TRBJ2-7,CASSLTGSSYEQYF,TGTGCCAGCAGTTTAACAGGGAGCTCCTACGAGCAGTACTTC
TRBV7-2,.,.,TRBJ2-1,CASRPRLLNNEQFF,TGTGCCAGCAGGCCTCGGTTGCTAAACAATGAGCAGTTCTTC
TRBV10-3,.,.,TRBJ1-1,CAISDLMNTEAFF,TGTGCCATCAGTGATCTTATGAACACTGAAGCTTTCTTT
TRBV7-2,.,once,TRBJ1-3,CASSFSISGNTIYF,TGTGCCAGCAGCTTTAGCATCTCTGGAAACACCATATATTTT
TRBV7-3,.,.,TRBJ2-3,CASSQGGEGTQYF,TGTGCCAGCAGCCAGGGGGGAGAGGGTACGCAGTATTTT
TRBV4-3,.,.,TRBJ1-1,CASSQDRRGYNTEAFF,TGCGCCAGCAGCCAAGATCGTCGGGGTTACAACACTGAAGCTTTCTTT
TRBV18,TRBD1,.,TRBJ1-1,CASSRGTGGLNTEAFF,TGTGCCAGCTCACGGGGGACAGGGGGCCTTAACACTGAAGCTTTCTTT
TRBV19,.,.,TRBJ2-7,CASSMGSGSSYEQYF,TGTGCCAGTAGTATGGGTAGCGGAAGCTCCTACGAGCAGTACTTC
TRBV7-2,TRBD1,once,TRBJ1-6,CASSPLTGQNSPLHF,TGTGCCAGCAGCCCTTTGACAGGGCAAAATTCACCCCTCCACTTT
TRBV19,TRBD2,few,TRBJ2-1,CASSLSSGRDEQFF,TGTGCCAGTAGTTTGTCTAGCGGGAGAGATGAGCAGTTCTTC
TRBV7-2,.,.,TRBJ2-7,CASSLTLQGDEQYF,TGTGCCAGCAGCTTAACGTTACAGGGAGACGAGCAGTACTTC
TRBV5-1,.,.,TRBJ1-6,CASSLQAYNSPLHF,TGCGCCAGCAGCTTACAGGCTTATAATTCACCCCTCCACTTT
TRBV6-2/TRBV6-3,.,.,TRBJ2-7,CASSHLQGLQVYDEQYF,TGTGCCAGCAGTCACCTACAGGGACTACAAGTCTACGATGAGCAGTACTTC
TRBV6-5,TRBD2,.,TRBJ2-7,CASSYQGTSGPYEQYF,TGTGCCAGCAGTTATCAGGGGACTAGCGGACCCTACGAGCAGTACTTC
TRBV20-1,TRBD2,once,TRBJ2-7,CSASIASGPREQYF,TGCAGTGCTAGTATAGCTAGCGGCCCTAGAGAGCAGTACTTC
TRBV12-3/TRBV12-4,.,.,TRBJ1-1,CASSRQLFGEAFF,TGTGCCAGCAGCCGACAGCTATTCGGTGAAGCTTTCTTT
TRBV2,.,.,TRBJ1-5,CASSEQGGDQPQHF,TGTGCCAGCAGTGAACAAGGAGGGGACCAGCCCCAGCATTTT
TRBV19,TRBD1,.,TRBJ1-1,CASSIDRVTTEAFF,TGTGCCAGTAGTATCGACAGGGTGACCACTGAAGCTTTCTTT
TRBV6-5,.,.,TRBJ1-2,CASRSVGYTF,TGTGCCAGCAGGAGCGTTGGCTACACCTTC